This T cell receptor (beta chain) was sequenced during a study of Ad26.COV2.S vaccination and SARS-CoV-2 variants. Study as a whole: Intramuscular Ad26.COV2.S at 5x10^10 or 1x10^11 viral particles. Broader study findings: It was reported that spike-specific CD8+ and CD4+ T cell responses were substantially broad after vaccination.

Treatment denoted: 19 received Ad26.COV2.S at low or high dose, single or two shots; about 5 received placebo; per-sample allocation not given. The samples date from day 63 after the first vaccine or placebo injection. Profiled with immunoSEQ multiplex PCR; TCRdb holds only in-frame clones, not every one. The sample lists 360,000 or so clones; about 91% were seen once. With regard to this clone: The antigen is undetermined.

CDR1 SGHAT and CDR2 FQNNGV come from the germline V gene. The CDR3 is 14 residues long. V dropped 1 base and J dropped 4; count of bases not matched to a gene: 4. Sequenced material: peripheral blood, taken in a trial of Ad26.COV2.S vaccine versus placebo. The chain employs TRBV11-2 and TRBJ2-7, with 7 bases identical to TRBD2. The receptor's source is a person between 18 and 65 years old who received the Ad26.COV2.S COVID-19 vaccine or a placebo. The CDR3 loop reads CASSLGQGGYEQYF. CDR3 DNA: TGTGCCAGCAGCTTAGGCCAGGGAGGGTACGAGCAGTACTTC.